What follows are 27 T cell receptor beta chains derived from one specimen sequenced in a study of CD8 T cells in ankylosing spondylitis. TCRdb fed the 5' RACE reads into MiXCR, producing one record per CDR3 protein. Found here are roughly 30,000 distinct CDR3 sequences, 11% to 15% of them singletons; the top ten hold approximately 40%. The sample taken for sequencing was blood. Receptor source: a male donor with ankylosing spondylitis or in good health (not recorded which).

V gene TRBV4-3 combines with J gene TRBJ2-1; D is possibly TRBD1 (6 bases). Germline V gene sequence: CDR1 LGHNA, CDR2 YSLEER. V lost 3 bases and J lost 3, with 15 bases in between. There are 16 residues in the CDR3. CDR3 sequence: CASSQGAGGDYNEQFF. The CDR3 DNA reads as TGCGCCAGCAGCCAGGGGGCGGGCGGAGACTACAATGAGCAGTTCTTC.

CDR3 sequence reads: CASSFQGTNTGELFF. The CDR3 nucleotides are TGTGCCAGCAGCTTTCAGGGGACGAACACCGGGGAGCTGTTTTTT. J is TRBJ2-2 and V is TRBV5-5; possibly TRBD1 for D (6 bases). This CDR3 is built from 15 residues. The germline V gene has CDR1 SGHKS and CDR2 YYEKEE (reference sequence). V lost 2 bases and J lost 0, with 8 bases in between. Drawing the rest from reference TRBV5-5 and TRBJ2-2, the complete variable domain is DAGVTQSPTHLIKTRGQQVTLRCSPISGHKSVSWYQQVLGQGPQFIFQYYEKEERGRGNFPDRFSARQFPNYSSELNVNALLLGDSALYLCASSFQGTNTGELFFGEGSRLTVL.

This clonotype was seen a handful of times. This chain connects TRBV5-1 to TRBJ2-2; possible D gene TRBD1, 6 bases. The germline gives CDR1 SGHRS, CDR2 YFSETQ. CDR3 length equals 15 residues. The germline V and J ends were trimmed by 2 bases and 0 bases, with 8 bases remaining between them. In DNA form, the CDR3 reads TGCGCCAGCAGCTTCAAGGGGGCGAACACCGGGGAGCTGTTTTTT. This sequence encodes CASSFKGANTGELFF.

This clonotype was detected a few times. This CDR3 reads CASSSRTSGRSWFF. The DNA for the CDR3 is TGTGCCAGCAGTAGTCGGACTAGCGGGAGATCATGGTTCTTC. The V call is TRBV6-1, the J call TRBJ2-1; 13 nucleotides align to TRBD2. The V and J ends lost 5 bases and 15 bases, in that order; junction bases with no gene match: 10. The CDR3 totals 14 residues. Germline CDR1 reads MNHNS; CDR2 reads SASEGT.

This sequence joins TRBV20-1 and TRBJ2-1; 7 bases map to TRBD1. The trim removed 1 base at V and 4 bases at J, leaving 1 base unmatched. This CDR3 comprises 13 residues. CDR1 is DFQATT, CDR2 SNEGSKA, per germline (reference sequence). The DNA for the CDR3 is TGCAGTGCTAGAGTGGACAGGTACAATGAGCAGTTCTTC. It encodes CSARVDRYNEQFF.

This clonotype occurred a few times. The chain is built from TRBV5-4 and TRBJ2-3, with D hard to call. The CDR3 runs 13 residues. Per germline, CDR1 SGHNT and CDR2 YYREEE (reference sequence). V lost 4 bases, J lost 0 bases, and 6 bases lay in between. The CDR3 region is CASSDTSTDTQYF. Written as DNA, the CDR3 is TGTGCCAGCAGCGATACTAGCACAGATACGCAGTATTTT. Full variable domain (rest looked up from reference TRBV5-4 and TRBJ2-3): ETGVTQSPTHLIKTRGQQVTLRCSSQSGHNTVSWYQQALGQGPQFIFQYYREEENGRGNFPPRFSGLQFPNYSSELNVNALELDDSALYLCASSDTSTDTQYFGPGTRLTVL.

In its sample, this clonotype was seen a few times. The J gene is TRBJ2-1, the V gene TRBV29-1, with D perhaps TRBD1 or TRBD2 (6 bases each). In germline, CDR1 is SQVTM, CDR2 ANQGSEA. Trimming pared 4 bases from V and 0 bases from J, leaving 10 bases between. This CDR3 contains 14 residues. CDR3 in amino acids: CSVGRGSSYNEQFF. CDR3 in DNA: TGCAGCGTTGGGAGGGGGAGCTCCTACAATGAGCAGTTCTTC.

There are a few counts of this clonotype. The genes are TRBV7-3 and TRBJ2-2; 9 nucleotides line up with TRBD1. The CDR3 extends over 14 amino acids. CDR1 is SGHTA and CDR2 is FQGTGA in the germline V gene. V trimming: 2 bases; J trimming: 7 bases; junction bases outside the gene matches: 2. Here the CDR3 reads CASSLGTGRGELFF. CDR3 nucleotide sequence: TGTGCCAGCAGCTTAGGGACAGGGCGCGGGGAGCTGTTTTTT.

At least ten counts were recorded for this clonotype. J is TRBJ2-1 and V is TRBV29-1; D is unclear. The CDR3 spans 14 residues. In germline, CDR1 is SQVTM, CDR2 ANQGSEA. Trimming pared 1 base from V and 8 bases from J, leaving 15 bases between. CDR3 DNA sequence: TGCAGCGTTGAAGGAAAACGGACGTTGGATGAGCAGTTCTTC. Translated, it gives CSVEGKRTLDEQFF.

The V gene is TRBV10-3, the J gene TRBJ2-3; 13 bases map to TRBD2. From germline, CDR1 is ENHRY and CDR2 SYGVKD. J gave up 4 bases and V 11 bases, and 6 bases lay outside the gene matches. The length of the CDR3 is 14 residues. CDR3 amino acids: CAATSGRSPDTQYF. The CDR3 coding sequence is TGTGCCGCGACTAGCGGGAGGTCCCCAGATACGCAGTATTTT.

This clonotype came up a few times. The genes are TRBV3-1 and TRBJ1-4; D ambiguous. Trimming took off 0 bases at V and 5 bases at J, with 10 bases between the two ends. The CDR3 length is 15 residues. Per germline, CDR1 LGHDT and CDR2 YNNKEL (reference sequence). This chain's CDR3 is CASSQDSGFNEKLFF. The CDR3, as DNA: TGTGCCAGCAGCCAAGATTCGGGATTCAATGAAAAACTGTTTTTT.

V is TRBV20-1 and J is TRBJ2-2; maybe TRBD2 (6 bases). The CDR3 consists of 15 residues. V lost 0 bases to trimming and J lost 6 bases, with 14 bases between them. CDR1 is DFQATT and CDR2 is SNEGSKA in the germline V gene (reference sequence). Here the CDR3 reads CSARDMGEVAGELFF. The CDR3 bases are TGCAGTGCTAGAGATATGGGGGAGGTGGCCGGGGAGCTGTTTTTT.

The chain couples TRBV11-2 to TRBJ2-3; TRBD2 might be the D (7 bases). This CDR3 comprises 14 residues. CDR1 SGHAT and CDR2 FQNNGV come from the germline V gene. V lost 8 bases and J 1 base, leaving 13 bases between the germline ends. The CDR3 sequence: CASGKGGGTDTQYF. The CDR3 DNA sequence: TGTGCCAGCGGAAAGGGGGGGGGCACAGATACGCAGTATTTT.

This clonotype was detected only a few times. The chain carries TRBV20-1 and TRBJ2-5; 9 bases are shared with TRBD2. CDR1 is DFQATT and CDR2 is SNEGSKA in the germline V gene (reference sequence). This CDR3 is built from 15 residues. Losses at the gene ends were 3 bases for V and 1 base for J; bases not matched to a gene: 6. CDR3 residues: CSASPSGDLQETQYF. For the CDR3, the DNA is TGCAGTGCTAGCCCTAGCGGGGACCTCCAAGAGACCCAGTACTTC.

J is TRBJ2-1 and V is TRBV12-3 or TRBV12-4, with a weak D call TRBD1 (6 bases). The CDR3 consists of 14 residues. Trimming removed 5 bases at V and 6 bases at J, with 14 bases between. CDR3 coding DNA: TGTGCCAGCAGTCCTGGACAGCTCTTCAATGAGCAGTTCTTC. Translation gives CASSPGQLFNEQFF.

This sequence joins TRBV7-2 and TRBJ2-2; D ambiguous. The germline gives CDR1 SGHTA, CDR2 FQGNSA. Trimming stripped 6 bases from V and 0 bases from J, with 8 bases between. The CDR3 consists of 14 residues. The CDR3: CASRNRANTGELFF. The CDR3 nucleotides are TGTGCCAGCAGGAATAGGGCGAACACCGGGGAGCTGTTTTTT.

The V and J genes are TRBV25-1 and TRBJ2-2, with 10 bases identical to TRBD1. The CDR3 has 16 amino acids. Germline CDR1 and CDR2: MGHDK and SYGVNS. V lost 0 bases and J lost 4; bases outside the gene matches: 2. The CDR3 sequence is CASSEYRQGATGELFF. CDR3 nucleotide sequence: TGTGCCAGCAGTGAATATCGACAGGGGGCCACCGGGGAGCTGTTTTTT.

This clonotype showed up many times. The chain combines TRBV15 with TRBJ2-2, with D possibly being TRBD1 (6 bases). Germline CDR1 and CDR2: LNHNV and YYDKDF (reference sequence). Trimming stripped 0 bases from V and 7 bases from J, with 9 bases between. CDR3 length: 14 amino acids. CDR3 region: CATSRDPGDGELFF. The CDR3 bases are TGTGCCACCAGCAGAGATCCAGGGGACGGGGAGCTGTTTTTT.

The chain couples TRBV12-3 or TRBV12-4 to TRBJ1-5; D call uncertain. This CDR3 region has 14 residues. The V and J ends lost 3 bases and 3 bases respectively, with 9 bases between them. CDR3 amino acids: CASSFGRYNQPQHF. CDR3 DNA: TGTGCCAGCAGTTTCGGACGATACAATCAGCCCCAGCATTTT.

The rearrangement uses TRBV20-1 and TRBJ2-1, with 8 bases identical to TRBD1. V dropped 6 bases and J dropped 2; count of bases not matched to a gene: 6. From germline, CDR1 is DFQATT and CDR2 SNEGSKA (reference sequence). This CDR3 has 14 residues. CDR3 loop: CSAMTGVAYNEQFF. The DNA for the CDR3 is TGCAGTGCAATGACAGGGGTCGCCTACAATGAGCAGTTCTTC.

This clonotype has more than one count but fewer than ten. The chain is built from TRBV5-1 and TRBJ2-7; D remains ambiguous. Germline-derived CDR1 and CDR2 are SGHRS and YFSETQ. The V and J ends lost 4 bases and 0 bases respectively, with 5 bases between them. The CDR3 is made up of 12 amino acids. The CDR3 bases are TGCGCCAGCAGCCCGAACTCCTACGAGCAGTACTTC. Translated, it gives CASSPNSYEQYF.

This clonotype was found a few times. V gene TRBV12-3 or TRBV12-4 combines with J gene TRBJ1-1; no reliable D call. V was cut by 2 bases and J by 4 bases, with 14 bases left in between. The CDR3 is made up of 15 amino acids. CDR3 DNA: TGTGCCAGCAGTTTACCGAGACCCCGGAGCACTGAAGCTTTCTTT. This sequence encodes CASSLPRPRSTEAFF.

This clonotype has just a few counts. The J gene is TRBJ1-1, the V gene TRBV7-9; no definite D call. Germline V gene sequence: CDR1 SEHNR, CDR2 FQNEAQ (reference sequence). Trimming removed 7 bases from V and 1 base from J, with 10 bases in between. The CDR3 consists of 13 residues. CDR3 residues: CASTLPENTEAFF. CDR3 DNA: TGTGCCAGCACTCTCCCAGAGAACACTGAAGCTTTCTTT.

This clonotype was counted ten times or more. The chain joins TRBV6-2 or TRBV6-3 to TRBJ2-1; TRBD2 matches at 10 bases. The V and J ends lost 2 bases and 3 bases, in that order; junction bases with no gene match: 7. Looked up from germline, CDR1 is MNHEY and CDR2 is SVGEGT. CDR3 length: 17 amino acids. CDR3 in DNA: TGTGCCAGCAGTTACAGCCCTAGCGGGGGCCTCTACAATGAGCAGTTCTTC. This encodes CASSYSPSGGLYNEQFF.

The chain couples TRBV27 to TRBJ1-1, with TRBD1 matching over 10 bases. Trimming cost V 6 bases and J 3 bases; bases outside gene matches: 4. Germline V gene sequence: CDR1 MNHEY, CDR2 SMNVEV (reference sequence). The CDR3 is made up of 14 amino acids. CDR3 residues: CASSRGQGDTEAFF. CDR3 bases: TGTGCCAGCAGCCGCGGACAGGGGGACACTGAAGCTTTCTTT.

This clonotype came up a few times. The gene calls are TRBV6-2 or TRBV6-3 and TRBJ2-3; 9 bases fit TRBD2. CDR3 size: 15 residues. V shed 5 bases, J shed 6 bases, and the junction held 9 bases outside the gene matches. Germline values: CDR1 MNHEY, CDR2 SVGEGT. The DNA of the CDR3 is TGTGCCAGCAGTAAGGAGCGGGAGGCCACGGATACGCAGTATTTT. Its protein is CASSKEREATDTQYF.

V and J are TRBV6-2 or TRBV6-3 and TRBJ2-7; the D is unclear. Germline-derived CDR1 and CDR2 are MNHEY and SVGEGT. This CDR3 spans 15 amino acids. V was trimmed by 1 base and J by 1 base, leaving 11 bases between them. DNA for the CDR3: TGTGCCAGCAGTTACTTCCCCGGAAGTTCCTACGAGCAGTACTTC. Residues: CASSYFPGSSYEQYF.